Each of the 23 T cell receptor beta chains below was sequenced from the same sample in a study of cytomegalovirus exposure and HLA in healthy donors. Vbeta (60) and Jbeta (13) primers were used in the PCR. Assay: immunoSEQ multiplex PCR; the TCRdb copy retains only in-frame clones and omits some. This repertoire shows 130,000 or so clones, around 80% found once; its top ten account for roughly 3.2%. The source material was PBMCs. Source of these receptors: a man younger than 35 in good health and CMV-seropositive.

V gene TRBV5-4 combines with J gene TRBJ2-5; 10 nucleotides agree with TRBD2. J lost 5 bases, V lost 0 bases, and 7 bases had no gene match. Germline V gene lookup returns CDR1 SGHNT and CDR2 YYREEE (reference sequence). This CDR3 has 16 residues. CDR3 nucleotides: TGTGCCAGCAGCTTGGTCAGCGGGAGGGCCGGGGAGACCCAGTACTTC. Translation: CASSLVSGRAGETQYF.

The CDR3, as DNA: TGCGCCAGCAGCCAAGATGGGGGGAGTAAGCAGTACTTC. This translates into CASSQDGGSKQYF. The V call is TRBV4-1, the J call TRBJ2-7; D is perhaps TRBD2 (6 bases). The CDR3 has 13 amino acids. V lost 0 bases to trimming and J lost 8 bases, with 11 bases between them. Germline values: CDR1 MGHRA, CDR2 YSYEKL.

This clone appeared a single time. This chain's CDR3 is CASRRPGTRSYEQYF. The CDR3 nucleotides are TGTGCCAGCAGGCGGCCCGGGACTAGAAGTTACGAGCAGTACTTC. V is TRBV27 and J is TRBJ2-7; 8 bases agree with TRBD2. CDR1 and CDR2 (germline): MNHEY, SMNVEV (reference sequence). Trimming at V came to 6 bases and at J to 4 bases, leaving 11 bases not matched to a gene. CDR3 length equals 15 residues.

For the CDR3, the DNA is TGTGCCAGTGGACTAGCGGGAGAGAACACCGGGGAGCTGTTTTTT. Translation gives CASGLAGENTGELFF. The rearrangement links TRBV19 to TRBJ2-2; TRBD2 aligns across 13 bases. CDR1 is LNHDA and CDR2 is SQIVND in the germline V gene (reference sequence). V lost 8 bases to trimming and J lost 1 base; unmatched junction nucleotides: 1. There are 15 residues in the CDR3.

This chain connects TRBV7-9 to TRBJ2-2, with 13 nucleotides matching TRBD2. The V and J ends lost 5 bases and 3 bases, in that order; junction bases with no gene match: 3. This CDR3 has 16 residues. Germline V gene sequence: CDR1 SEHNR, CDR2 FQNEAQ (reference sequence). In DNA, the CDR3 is TGTGCCAGCAGCCGCGGACTAGCGGGAGACACCGGGGAGCTGTTTTTT. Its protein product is CASSRGLAGDTGELFF. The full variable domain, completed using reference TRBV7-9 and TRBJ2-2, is DTGVSQNPRHKITKRGQNVTFRCDPISEHNRLYWYRQTLGQGPEFLTYFQNEAQLEKSRLLSDRFSAERPKGSFSTLEIQRTEQGDSAMYLCASSRGLAGDTGELFFGEGSRLTVL.

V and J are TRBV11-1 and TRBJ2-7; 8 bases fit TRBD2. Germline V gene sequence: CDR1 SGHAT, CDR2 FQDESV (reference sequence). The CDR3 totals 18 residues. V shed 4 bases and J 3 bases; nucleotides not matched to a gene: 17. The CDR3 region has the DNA TGTGCCAGCAGCTCCCCCAGCGGGGGACAATACTCACACTACGAGCAGTACTTC. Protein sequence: CASSSPSGGQYSHYEQYF.

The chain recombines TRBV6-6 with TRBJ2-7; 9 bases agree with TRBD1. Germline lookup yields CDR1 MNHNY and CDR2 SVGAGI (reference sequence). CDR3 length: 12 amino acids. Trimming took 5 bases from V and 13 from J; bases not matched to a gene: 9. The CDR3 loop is CASSRGTGTDYF. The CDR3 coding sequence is TGTGCCAGCAGTAGGGGGACAGGGACCGACTACTTC.

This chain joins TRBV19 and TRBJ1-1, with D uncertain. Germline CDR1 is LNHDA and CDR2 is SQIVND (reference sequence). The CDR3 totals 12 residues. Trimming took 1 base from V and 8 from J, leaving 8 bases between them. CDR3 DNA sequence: TGTGCCAGTAGTATAGGTACAGAGGAAGCTTTCTTT. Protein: CASSIGTEEAFF.

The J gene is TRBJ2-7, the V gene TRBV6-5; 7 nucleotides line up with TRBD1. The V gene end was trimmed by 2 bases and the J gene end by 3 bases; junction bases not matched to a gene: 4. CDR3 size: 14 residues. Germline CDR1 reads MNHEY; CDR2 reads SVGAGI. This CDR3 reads CASSYKGADYEQYF. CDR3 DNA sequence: TGTGCCAGCAGTTACAAGGGGGCCGACTACGAGCAGTACTTC.

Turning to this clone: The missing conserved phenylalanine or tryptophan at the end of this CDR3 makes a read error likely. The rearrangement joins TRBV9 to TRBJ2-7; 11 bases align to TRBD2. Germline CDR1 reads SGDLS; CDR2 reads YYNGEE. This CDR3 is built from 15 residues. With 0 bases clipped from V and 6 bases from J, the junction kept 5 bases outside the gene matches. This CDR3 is CASSVGIAGGLEQYL. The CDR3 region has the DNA TGTGCCAGCAGCGTAGGGATAGCGGGAGGGCTCGAGCAGTACCTC.

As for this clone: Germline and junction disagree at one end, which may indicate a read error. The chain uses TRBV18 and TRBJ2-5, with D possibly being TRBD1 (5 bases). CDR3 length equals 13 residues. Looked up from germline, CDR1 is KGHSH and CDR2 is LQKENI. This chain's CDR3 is CATSGQAQETQYF. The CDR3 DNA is TGTGCCACCTCAGGACAAGCACAAGAGACCCAGTACTTC.

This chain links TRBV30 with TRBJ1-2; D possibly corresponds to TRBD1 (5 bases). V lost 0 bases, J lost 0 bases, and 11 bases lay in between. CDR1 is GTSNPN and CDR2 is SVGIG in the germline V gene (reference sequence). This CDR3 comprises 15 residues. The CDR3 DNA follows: TGTGCCTGGAGTGTACGGGGGATTACTAACTATGGCTACACCTTC. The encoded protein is CAWSVRGITNYGYTF.

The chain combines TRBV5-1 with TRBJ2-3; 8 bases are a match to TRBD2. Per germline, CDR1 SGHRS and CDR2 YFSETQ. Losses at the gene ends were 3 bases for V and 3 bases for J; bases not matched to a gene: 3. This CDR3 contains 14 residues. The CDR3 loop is CASSSPGGTDTQYF. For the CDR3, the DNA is TGCGCCAGCAGCTCCCCGGGAGGGACAGATACGCAGTATTTT.

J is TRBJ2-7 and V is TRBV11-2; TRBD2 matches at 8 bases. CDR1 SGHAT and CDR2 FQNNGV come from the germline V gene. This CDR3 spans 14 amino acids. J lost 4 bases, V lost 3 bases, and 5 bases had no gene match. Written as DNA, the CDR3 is TGTGCCAGCAGCTTTACGGGGGGGCCTTACGAGCAGTACTTC. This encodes CASSFTGGPYEQYF.

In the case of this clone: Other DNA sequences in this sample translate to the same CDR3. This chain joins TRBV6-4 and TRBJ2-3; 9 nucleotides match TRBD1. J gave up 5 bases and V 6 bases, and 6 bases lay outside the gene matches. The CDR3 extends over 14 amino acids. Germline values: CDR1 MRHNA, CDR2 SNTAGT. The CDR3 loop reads CASSPTGGQDTQYF. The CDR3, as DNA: TGTGCCAGCAGCCCAACAGGGGGCCAAGATACGCAGTATTTT.

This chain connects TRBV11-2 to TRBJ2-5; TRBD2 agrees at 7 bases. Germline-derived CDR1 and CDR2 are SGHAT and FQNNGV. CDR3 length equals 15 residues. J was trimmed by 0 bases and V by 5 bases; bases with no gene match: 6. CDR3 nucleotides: TGTGCCAGCAGCCCCCAGGGAGGGTACCAAGAGACCCAGTACTTC. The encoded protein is CASSPQGGYQETQYF.

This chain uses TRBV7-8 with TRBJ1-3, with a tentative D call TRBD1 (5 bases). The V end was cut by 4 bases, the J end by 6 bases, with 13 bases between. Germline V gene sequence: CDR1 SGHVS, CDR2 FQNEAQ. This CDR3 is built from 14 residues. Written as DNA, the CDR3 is TGTGCCAGCAGCTGGACGGGAGGGGAAAACACCATATATTTT. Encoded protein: CASSWTGGENTIYF.

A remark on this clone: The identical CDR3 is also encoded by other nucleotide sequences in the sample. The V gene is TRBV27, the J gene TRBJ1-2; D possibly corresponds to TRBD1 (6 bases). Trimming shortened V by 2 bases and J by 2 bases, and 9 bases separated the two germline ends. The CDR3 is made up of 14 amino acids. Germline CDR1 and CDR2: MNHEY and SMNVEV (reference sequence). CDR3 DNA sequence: TGTGCCAGCAGTTTAGACAGGAGGAACTATGGCTACACCTTC. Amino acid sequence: CASSLDRRNYGYTF.

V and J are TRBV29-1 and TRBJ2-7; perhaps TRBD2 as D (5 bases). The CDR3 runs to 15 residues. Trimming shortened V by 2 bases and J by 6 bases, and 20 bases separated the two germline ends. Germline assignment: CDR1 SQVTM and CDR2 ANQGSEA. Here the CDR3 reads CSVEPSLGRRSEQYF. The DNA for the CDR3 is TGCAGCGTTGAACCATCTCTAGGGAGAAGGAGCGAGCAGTACTTC.

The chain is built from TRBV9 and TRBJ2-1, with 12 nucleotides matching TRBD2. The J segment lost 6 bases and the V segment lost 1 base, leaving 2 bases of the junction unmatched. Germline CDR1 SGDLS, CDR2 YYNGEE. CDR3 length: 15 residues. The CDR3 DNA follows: TGTGCCAGCAGCGTACTAGCGGGAGGGCTCAATGAGCAGTTCTTC. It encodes CASSVLAGGLNEQFF.

The chain's CDR3 is CASSLGTSGRTDTQYF. In nucleotides, the CDR3 is TGTGCCAGCAGTCTCGGGACTAGCGGGAGGACAGATACGCAGTATTTT. The rearrangement links TRBV27 to TRBJ2-3; 15 nucleotides align to TRBD2. This CDR3 region has 16 residues. V gave up 5 bases and J gave up 3 bases; unmatched junction bases: 3. Germline CDR1 reads MNHEY; CDR2 reads SMNVEV (reference sequence).

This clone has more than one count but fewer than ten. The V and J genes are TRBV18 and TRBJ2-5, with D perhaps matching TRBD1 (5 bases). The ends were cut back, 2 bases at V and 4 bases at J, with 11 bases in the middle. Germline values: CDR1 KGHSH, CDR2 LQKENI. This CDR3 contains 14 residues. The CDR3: CASSPNRTRETQYF. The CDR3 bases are TGTGCCAGCTCACCAAATCGGACAAGAGAGACCCAGTACTTC.

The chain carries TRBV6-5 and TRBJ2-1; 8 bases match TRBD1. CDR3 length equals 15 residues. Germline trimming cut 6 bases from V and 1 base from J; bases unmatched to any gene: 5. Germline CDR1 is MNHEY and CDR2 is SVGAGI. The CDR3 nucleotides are TGTGCCAGCAGGTTTGACAGGGGATCCTACAATGAGCAGTTCTTC. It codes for CASRFDRGSYNEQFF.